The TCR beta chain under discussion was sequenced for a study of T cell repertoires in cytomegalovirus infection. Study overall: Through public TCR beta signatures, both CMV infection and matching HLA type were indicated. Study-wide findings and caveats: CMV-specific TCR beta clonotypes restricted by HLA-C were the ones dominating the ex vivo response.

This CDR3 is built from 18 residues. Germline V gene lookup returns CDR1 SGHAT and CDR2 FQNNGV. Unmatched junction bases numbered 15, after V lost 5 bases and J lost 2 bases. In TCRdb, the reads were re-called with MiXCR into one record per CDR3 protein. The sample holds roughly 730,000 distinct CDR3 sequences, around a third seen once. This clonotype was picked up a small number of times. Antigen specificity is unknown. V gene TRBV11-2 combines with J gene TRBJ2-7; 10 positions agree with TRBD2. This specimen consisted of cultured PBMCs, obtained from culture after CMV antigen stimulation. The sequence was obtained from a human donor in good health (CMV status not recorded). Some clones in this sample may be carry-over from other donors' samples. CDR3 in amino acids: CASSLLLVAGGLPYEQYF. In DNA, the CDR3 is TGTGCCAGCAGCCTCCTATTGGTAGCGGGGGGCCTTCCCTACGAGCAGTACTTC.